This T cell receptor beta chain was retrieved from a study of CD8 T cells in Susac syndrome. Random hexamers were used to reverse transcribe roughly 0.5 to 1 ug of RNA. An immunoSEQ multiplex PCR generated amplified TCR beta CDR3 products spanning 54 Vbeta and 13 Jbeta. MiXCR, applied by TCRdb to the immunoSEQ multiplex PCR reads, yields one record per CDR3 protein. The sample records about 130,000 distinct CDR3 sequences, more than 75% being singletons. From blood CD8+ and CD4+ T cells, TCR beta sequences were generated. TEMRA cells were FACS-enriched, while CD8+ and CD4+ T cells were negatively isolated. The clonotype originates from a human donor with multiple sclerosis. The specimen was CD8+ T cells from PBMCs.

The CDR3, as DNA: TGTGCCAGCAGTCCCGGGTCCATGGGGCCGTCGCGGGCTTTCTTT. Translated: CASSPGSMGPSRAFF. V and J are TRBV2 and TRBJ1-1; maybe TRBD1 (5 bases). V was trimmed by 5 bases and J by 11 bases, leaving 24 bases between them. CDR3 length: 15 amino acids. Per the germline V gene, CDR1 is SNHLY and CDR2 is FYNNEI.